This section outlines one T cell receptor (beta chain) sequence together with its context. This CDR3 is built from 19 residues. V gave up 4 bases and J gave up 3 bases, with 24 bases separating them. CDR1 is MDHEN and CDR2 is SYDVKM in the germline V gene. Repertoires were generated with immunoSEQ multiplex PCR, while TCRdb's copy carries only in-frame clones and drops some. This sample carries approximately 2.5 million clones, 93% of them seen once, and the ten largest clones take 0.36%. The sample belongs to a study of shared clonotypes between healthy human individuals. Sequencing input: naive CD4+ T cells from PBMCs. Documented subset: CD45RA+ positively selected. This sequence was found in a young man in good health. Some clones in this sample may be carry-over from other donors' samples. The chain employs TRBV28 and TRBJ2-2; possibly TRBD2 for D (5 bases). CDR3 protein: CASSSSRGAAQEDTGELFF. CDR3 nucleotide sequence: TGTGCCAGCAGTTCTTCCCGGGGAGCGGCCCAGGAGGACACCGGGGAGCTGTTTTTT.